This passage covers 26 T cell receptor beta chains from one sample sequenced in a study of T-cell memory formation after mild COVID-19. Via MiXCR, TCRdb re-called the 5' RACE reads, giving one row per CDR3 protein. The sample lists approximately 390,000 distinct CDR3 sequences; 15% to 20% were seen once. Specimen: PBMCs or a T cell subset sorted from them (not recorded which). Receptor source: a man aged 18 to 30 who had mild COVID-19 (a few samples of this study predate the infection). Cell type and time point are not known.

V gene TRBV20-1 combines with J gene TRBJ2-3, with TRBD2 matching 10 bases. The CDR3 totals 17 residues. V lost 1 base and J lost 1; bases outside the gene matches: 8. Germline V gene lookup returns CDR1 DFQATT and CDR2 SNEGSKA (reference sequence). CDR3 DNA: TGCAGTGCTAGAGTCGGGATAGCGGGGGGCCGCACAGATACGCAGTATTTT. Amino acid sequence: CSARVGIAGGRTDTQYF.

The chain combines TRBV5-1 with TRBJ1-4; perhaps TRBD1 as D (6 bases). The CDR3 totals 15 residues. Germline assignment: CDR1 SGHRS and CDR2 YFSETQ. Between the trimmed V and J ends, which lost 2 bases and 10 bases, there was a span of 18 bases. As DNA, the CDR3 is TGCGCCAGCAGCTTAGACAGGTCCGGTATCGGAAAACTGTTTTTT. Translated, it gives CASSLDRSGIGKLFF. Drawing the rest from reference TRBV5-1 and TRBJ1-4, the complete variable domain is KAGVTQTPRYLIKTRGQQVTLSCSPISGHRSVSWYQQTPGQGLQFLFEYFSETQRNKGNFPGRFSGRQFSNSRSEMNVSTLELGDSALYLCASSLDRSGIGKLFFGSGTQLSVL.

J is TRBJ2-3 and V is TRBV20-1; TRBD1 is a possible D gene (6 bases). The germline gives CDR1 DFQATT, CDR2 SNEGSKA (reference sequence). The CDR3 runs to 13 residues. Between the trimmed V and J ends, which lost 3 bases and 6 bases, there was a span of 13 bases. In DNA, the CDR3 is TGCAGTGCTAGTTTTGACAGGATGGATACGCAGTATTTT. Protein sequence: CSASFDRMDTQYF.

The CDR3 coding sequence is TGTGCCAGCAGTTTTAAGGGGACCTATGGACAGGGACAATTCCCCTACGAGCAGTACGTC. Translating gives CASSFKGTYGQGQFPYEQYV. This chain connects TRBV27 to TRBJ2-7, with 8 bases aligning to TRBD1. Germline lookup yields CDR1 MNHEY and CDR2 SMNVEV (reference sequence). CDR3 length: 20 residues. Trimming took 3 bases from V and 2 from J; bases not matched to a gene: 21.

The sample holds a few counts of this clonotype. The gene calls are TRBV5-1 and TRBJ1-4; TRBD1 is a possible D gene (6 bases). This CDR3 is 15 amino acids long. Trimming removed 2 bases from V and 7 bases from J, with 15 bases in between. CDR1 is SGHRS, CDR2 YFSETQ, per germline. The CDR3: CASSLQGRSGEKLFF. The CDR3 nucleotides are TGCGCCAGCAGCTTACAGGGCCGGAGTGGTGAAAAACTGTTTTTT.

V and J are TRBV12-3 or TRBV12-4 and TRBJ1-2; D remains unclear. The V end was cut by 8 bases, the J end by 7 bases, with 11 bases between. The CDR3 loop spans 11 amino acids. The chain's CDR3 is CASFGSFGYTF. DNA of the CDR3: TGTGCCAGCTTCGGGAGTTTTGGCTACACCTTC.

The V and J genes are TRBV7-2 and TRBJ1-2; D gene uncertain. V was pared by 5 bases and J by 5 bases, with 12 bases between. Per the germline V gene, CDR1 is SGHTA and CDR2 is FQGNSA. The CDR3 covers 13 residues. DNA for the CDR3: TGTGCCAGCAGCCCCGGGCCTCATTATGGCTACACCTTC. Amino acids: CASSPGPHYGYTF.

This clonotype came up a few times. This sequence joins TRBV6-5 and TRBJ1-1, with a possible D match to TRBD1 (6 bases). V lost 4 bases to trimming and J lost 1 base, with 16 bases between them. The CDR3 consists of 16 residues. CDR1 MNHEY and CDR2 SVGAGI come from the germline V gene. This CDR3 reads CASSSMRQARNTEAFF. As DNA, the CDR3 is TGTGCCAGCAGTTCCATGAGACAGGCGAGGAACACTGAAGCTTTCTTT.

This clonotype has at least ten counts. This rearrangement joins TRBV20-1 to TRBJ1-1, with TRBD1 matching over 7 bases. Trimming removed 4 bases from V and 1 base from J; junction bases left unmatched: 9. The germline V gene encodes CDR1 DFQATT and CDR2 SNEGSKA (reference sequence). This CDR3 is built from 15 residues. The CDR3 reads CSATPYNRGNTEAFF. As DNA, the CDR3 is TGCAGTGCTACACCTTATAACAGGGGGAACACTGAAGCTTTCTTT.

The CDR3 is CSAQNRPDAFF. The CDR3 nucleotides are TGCAGTGCCCAGAACAGGCCCGACGCTTTCTTT. The genes are TRBV20-1 and TRBJ1-1; D is perhaps TRBD1 (5 bases). V dropped 6 bases and J dropped 11 bases, with 16 bases sitting between them. The germline V gene has CDR1 DFQATT and CDR2 SNEGSKA (reference sequence). This CDR3 comprises 11 residues.

The chain joins TRBV2 to TRBJ1-1, with D possibly being TRBD1 (6 bases). Per germline, CDR1 SNHLY and CDR2 FYNNEI. V lost 5 bases and J 3 bases, leaving 7 bases between the germline ends. The CDR3 has 12 amino acids. The DNA for the CDR3 is TGTGCCAGCAGTAAGGGGGACACTGAAGCTTTCTTT. This translates into CASSKGDTEAFF.

There are a few counts of this clonotype. The V call is TRBV10-3, the J call TRBJ1-5; D remains unclear. Germline V lookup: CDR1 ENHRY, CDR2 SYGVKD. Trimming pared 4 bases from V and 7 bases from J, leaving 8 bases between. This CDR3 has 12 residues. DNA of the CDR3: TGTGCCATCAGTGCGACCAACCAGCCCCAGCATTTT. Protein product: CAISATNQPQHF.

V and J are TRBV5-1 and TRBJ1-1; D is possibly TRBD1 (6 bases). Trimming stripped 4 bases from V and 4 bases from J, with 17 bases between. The CDR3 is 15 amino acids. Germline V gene sequence: CDR1 SGHRS, CDR2 YFSETQ. CDR3 in amino acids: CASSPGGGQGTEAFF. CDR3 sequence (DNA): TGCGCCAGCAGCCCGGGCGGGGGGCAGGGCACTGAAGCTTTCTTT.

This clonotype turned up a few times. The CDR3 nucleotides read TGTGCCAGCCTCCGGGAGAGTGGACGGTGGAGCGAGACCCAGTACTTC. This codes for CASLRESGRWSETQYF. V and J are TRBV6-1 and TRBJ2-5, with D possibly TRBD2 on 6 matching bases. Trimming left V 8 bases short and J 5 bases short, with 24 bases between. Per the germline V gene, CDR1 is MNHNS and CDR2 is SASEGT. The CDR3 runs 16 residues.

This clonotype was counted between two and nine times. The chain employs TRBV25-1 and TRBJ2-7, with D possibly being TRBD1 or TRBD2 (5 bases each). The V gene's germline CDR1 is MGHDK and CDR2 SYGVNS. V was cut by 11 bases and J by 6 bases, with 23 bases left in between. The CDR3 loop spans 14 amino acids. The CDR3 DNA reads as TGTGCCGTTGGGGGTAGGGGTTCCCCGCCCGAGCAGTACTTC. This gives the protein CAVGGRGSPPEQYF.

The chain joins TRBV19 to TRBJ2-5, with no clear D. The length of the CDR3 is 14 residues. V shed 5 bases and J shed 0 bases, with 10 bases lying between them. Germline V CDR1 and CDR2: LNHDA, SQIVND (reference sequence). The chain's CDR3 is CASSPWTDQETQYF. CDR3 sequence (DNA): TGTGCCAGTAGTCCTTGGACGGACCAAGAGACCCAGTACTTC.

This clonotype was observed a few times. The V gene is TRBV28, the J gene TRBJ2-4, with 7 bases lining up with TRBD2. This CDR3 comprises 13 residues. CDR1 MDHEN and CDR2 SYDVKM come from the germline V gene. CDR3 in amino acids: CAVRGVPGDIQYF. In DNA, the CDR3 is TGTGCAGTCCGGGGGGTCCCCGGGGACATTCAGTACTTC.

This clonotype was counted between two and nine times. This chain uses TRBV18 with TRBJ2-7; 8 bases are shared with TRBD2. CDR3 length equals 16 residues. Trimming took 5 bases from V and 11 from J; bases not matched to a gene: 20. Germline-derived CDR1 and CDR2 are KGHSH and LQKENI. In DNA, the CDR3 is TGTGCCAGCTCATCAACCGTCCGGGCGGGGGGCCCCTTGGAGTACTTC. This encodes CASSSTVRAGGPLEYF.

V and J are TRBV18 and TRBJ1-2; D ambiguous. Trimming took 1 base from V and 0 from J, leaving 9 bases between them. Germline lookup yields CDR1 KGHSH and CDR2 LQKENI. This CDR3 spans 15 amino acids. The CDR3 sequence is CASSPLLGSNYGYTF. DNA of the CDR3: TGTGCCAGCTCACCACTCCTGGGATCTAACTATGGCTACACCTTC.

This chain uses TRBV10-3 with TRBJ2-7; D is undetermined. The V gene lost 2 bases and the J gene lost 3 bases, with 14 bases spanning the gap. Germline V CDR1 and CDR2: ENHRY, SYGVKD. The CDR3 consists of 15 residues. CDR3 amino acids: CAISEAARPDYEQYV. DNA of the CDR3: TGTGCCATCAGTGAGGCAGCCAGGCCGGACTACGAGCAGTACGTC.

This clonotype has more than one count but fewer than ten. The V gene is TRBV5-1, the J gene TRBJ2-7; 9 bases are a match to TRBD1. From germline, CDR1 is SGHRS and CDR2 YFSETQ. With 2 bases clipped from V and 4 bases from J, the junction kept 7 bases outside the gene matches. The CDR3 is 15 residues long. The chain's CDR3 is CASSFPRTGDYEQYF. The DNA for the CDR3 is TGCGCCAGCAGCTTCCCCCGGACAGGGGATTACGAGCAGTACTTC.

V is TRBV7-8 and J is TRBJ2-1, with D possibly called TRBD1 or TRBD2 (5 bases each). Germline V gene lookup returns CDR1 SGHVS and CDR2 FQNEAQ. The V gene lost 3 bases and the J gene lost 5 bases, with 14 bases spanning the gap. There are 15 residues in the CDR3. Here the CDR3 DNA reads TGTGCCAGCAGCTTCCTGGGGGTCAGGGACAATGAGCAGTTCTTC. The encoded protein is CASSFLGVRDNEQFF.

This clonotype appeared a few times. This rearrangement joins TRBV5-1 to TRBJ2-7; maybe TRBD2 (5 bases). Trimming pared 0 bases from V and 3 bases from J, leaving 19 bases between. Germline V lookup: CDR1 SGHRS, CDR2 YFSETQ. CDR3 length equals 17 residues. The CDR3 loop reads CASSLAPRAFRDYEQYF. DNA of the CDR3: TGCGCCAGCAGCTTGGCCCCCCGGGCTTTTCGGGACTACGAGCAGTACTTC.

With respect to this clonotype: An end of the junction does not agree with germline; a read error may underlie this. This rearrangement joins TRBV3-1 to TRBJ2-5; D possibly uses TRBD1 or TRBD2 (5 bases each). This CDR3 contains 14 residues. Germline V gives CDR1 LGHDT, CDR2 YNNKEL (reference sequence). As DNA, the CDR3 is TGTGCCAGCAGCAGAGGGGCGCACGAAGAGAACCAGTACTTC. This sequence encodes CASSRGAHEENQYF.

The chain uses TRBV5-4 and TRBJ1-2; TRBD1 matches 7 bases. Per germline, CDR1 SGHNT and CDR2 YYREEE (reference sequence). This CDR3 region has 13 residues. The J segment lost 4 bases and the V segment lost 9 bases, leaving 9 bases of the junction unmatched. This chain's CDR3 is CATNDRVGYGYTF. DNA for the CDR3: TGTGCCACCAATGACAGGGTTGGCTATGGCTACACCTTC. Looking up the rest from reference TRBV5-4 and TRBJ1-2 gives the full variable domain: ETGVTQSPTHLIKTRGQQVTLRCSSQSGHNTVSWYQQALGQGPQFIFQYYREEENGRGNFPPRFSGLQFPNYSSELNVNALELDDSALYLCATNDRVGYGYTFGSGTRLTVV.

V usage is TRBV7-6 and J usage is TRBJ1-3; D gene ambiguous. CDR1 and CDR2 (germline): SGHVS, FNYEAQ. This CDR3 has 13 residues. The ends were cut back, 1 base at V and 6 bases at J, with 7 bases in the middle. The CDR3 reads CASSLGRENTIYF. In nucleotides, the CDR3 is TGTGCCAGCAGCTTAGGGCGTGAAAACACCATATATTTT.